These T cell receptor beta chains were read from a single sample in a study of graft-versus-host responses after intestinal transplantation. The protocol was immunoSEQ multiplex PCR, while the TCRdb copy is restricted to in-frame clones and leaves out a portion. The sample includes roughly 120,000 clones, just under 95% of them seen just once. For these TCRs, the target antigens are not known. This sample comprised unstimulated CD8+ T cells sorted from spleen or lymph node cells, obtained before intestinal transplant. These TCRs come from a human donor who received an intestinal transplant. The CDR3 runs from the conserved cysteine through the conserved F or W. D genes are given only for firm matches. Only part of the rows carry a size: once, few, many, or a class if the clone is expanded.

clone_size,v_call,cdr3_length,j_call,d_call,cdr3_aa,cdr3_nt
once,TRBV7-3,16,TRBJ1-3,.,CASSLPGTGSGNTIYF,TGTGCCAGCAGCTTACCCGGGACGGGCTCTGGAAACACCATATATTTT
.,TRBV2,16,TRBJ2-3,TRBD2,CASESMTGGYTDTQYF,TGTGCCAGCGAAAGTATGACGGGAGGTTACACAGATACGCAGTATTTT
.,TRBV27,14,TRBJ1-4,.,CASSGRGLNEKLFF,TGTGCCAGCTCTGGACGGGGGCTTAATGAAAAACTGTTTTTT
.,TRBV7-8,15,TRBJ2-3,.,CASSPGLSFTDTQYF,TGTGCCAGCAGCCCAGGGCTTAGCTTCACAGATACGCAGTATTTT
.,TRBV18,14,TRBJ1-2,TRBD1,CASSPGDSSYGYTF,TGTGCCAGCTCACCGGGGGACAGCAGCTATGGCTACACCTTC
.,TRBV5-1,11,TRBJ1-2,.,CASSAQGYYTF,TGCGCCAGCAGCGCACAGGGTTACTACACCTTC
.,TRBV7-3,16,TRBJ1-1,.,CASSLNGGYVNTEAFF,TGTGCCAGCAGCTTAAATGGTGGATACGTGAACACTGAAGCTTTCTTT
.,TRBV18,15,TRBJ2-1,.,CASSDRQPPYNEQFF,TGTGCCAGCTCAGATCGACAGCCCCCCTACAATGAGCAGTTCTTC
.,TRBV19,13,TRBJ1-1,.,CASSTQGNTEAFF,TGTGCCAGTAGTACACAGGGGAACACTGAAGCTTTCTTT
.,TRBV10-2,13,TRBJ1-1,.,CASRGSVESEAFF,TGCGCCAGCAGGGGTTCTGTAGAGAGTGAAGCTTTCTTT
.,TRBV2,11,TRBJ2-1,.,CASLETRGQFF,TGTGCCAGTCTAGAGACTCGGGGGCAGTTCTTC
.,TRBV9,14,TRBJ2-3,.,CASSVDWDTDTQYF,TGTGCCAGCAGCGTAGACTGGGACACAGATACGCAGTATTTT
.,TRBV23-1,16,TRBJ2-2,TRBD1,CASSPRTGSCTGELFF,TGCGCCAGCAGTCCCCGGACAGGGTCGTGCACCGGGGAGCTGTTTTTT